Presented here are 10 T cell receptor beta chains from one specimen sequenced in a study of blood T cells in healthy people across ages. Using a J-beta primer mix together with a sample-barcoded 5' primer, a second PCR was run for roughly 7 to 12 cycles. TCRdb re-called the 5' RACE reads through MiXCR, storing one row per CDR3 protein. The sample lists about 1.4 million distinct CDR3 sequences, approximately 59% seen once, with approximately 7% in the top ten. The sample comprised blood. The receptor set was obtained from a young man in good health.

The CDR3 coding sequence is TGTGCCAGCAGCTTGAGCGGGGCGAACACCGGGGAGCTGTTTTTT. Its protein product is CASSLSGANTGELFF. The chain carries TRBV12-3 or TRBV12-4 and TRBJ2-2; 7 bases map to TRBD2. J gave up 0 bases and V 6 bases, and 4 bases lay outside the gene matches. The CDR3 spans 15 residues.

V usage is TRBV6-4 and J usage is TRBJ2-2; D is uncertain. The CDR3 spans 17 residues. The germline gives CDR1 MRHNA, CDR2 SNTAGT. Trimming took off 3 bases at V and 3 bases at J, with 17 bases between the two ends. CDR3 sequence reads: CASSEVRPHKDTGELFF. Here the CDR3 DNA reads TGTGCCAGCAGTGAAGTTCGCCCCCATAAGGACACCGGGGAGCTGTTTTTT.

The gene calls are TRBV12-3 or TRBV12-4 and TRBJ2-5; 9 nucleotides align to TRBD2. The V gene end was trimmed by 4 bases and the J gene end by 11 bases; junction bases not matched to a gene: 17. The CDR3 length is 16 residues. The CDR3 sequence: CASSSNGGLAGLEQYF. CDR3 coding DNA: TGTGCCAGCAGTTCAAATGGCGGGCTAGCGGGATTGGAGCAGTACTTC.

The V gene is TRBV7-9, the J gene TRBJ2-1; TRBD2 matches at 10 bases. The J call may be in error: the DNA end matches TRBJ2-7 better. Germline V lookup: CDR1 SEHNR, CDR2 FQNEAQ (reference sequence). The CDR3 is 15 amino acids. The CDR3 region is CASSLSSGGYYEQYF. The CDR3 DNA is TGTGCCAGCAGCTTAAGTAGCGGGGGGTACTACGAGCAGTACTTC.

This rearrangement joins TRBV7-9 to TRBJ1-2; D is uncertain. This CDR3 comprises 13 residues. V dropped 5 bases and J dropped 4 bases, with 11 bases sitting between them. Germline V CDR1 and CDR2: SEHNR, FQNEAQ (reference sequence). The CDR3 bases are TGTGCCAGCAGCGCAGGACTTACCTATGGCTACACCTTC. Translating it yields CASSAGLTYGYTF.

CDR3 in DNA: TGTGCCACCAGCAGACTAGCGGGTTTCAACAATGAGCAGTTCTTC. It translates to CATSRLAGFNNEQFF. V is TRBV15 and J is TRBJ2-1; 8 bases align to TRBD2. Germline V gene data show CDR1 as LNHNV and CDR2 as YYDKDF (reference sequence). The CDR3 is 15 residues long. V lost 2 bases, J lost 5 bases, and 5 bases stayed unmatched.

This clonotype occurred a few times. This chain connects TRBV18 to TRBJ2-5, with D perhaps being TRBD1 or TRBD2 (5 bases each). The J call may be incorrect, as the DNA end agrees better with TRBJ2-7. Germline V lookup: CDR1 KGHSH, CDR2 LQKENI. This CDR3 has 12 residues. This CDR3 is CASSGGPFEQYF. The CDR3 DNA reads TGTGCCAGCTCAGGGGGACCTTTCGAGCAGTACTTC.

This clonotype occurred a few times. CDR3 protein: CASSVGGVGTDTQYF. CDR3 sequence (DNA): TGTGCCAGCAGCGTAGGGGGGGTGGGCACAGATACGCAGTATTTT. This chain uses TRBV9 with TRBJ2-3, with a weak D call TRBD2 (6 bases). Per germline, CDR1 SGDLS and CDR2 YYNGEE. The CDR3 sequence is 15 residues long. V was trimmed by 0 bases and J by 1 base, leaving 9 bases between them.

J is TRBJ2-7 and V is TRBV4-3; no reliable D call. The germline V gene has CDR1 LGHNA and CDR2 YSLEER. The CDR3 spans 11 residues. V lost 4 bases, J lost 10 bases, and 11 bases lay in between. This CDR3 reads CASSPRIDQYF. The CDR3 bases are TGCGCCAGCAGCCCCCGAATTGACCAGTACTTC.

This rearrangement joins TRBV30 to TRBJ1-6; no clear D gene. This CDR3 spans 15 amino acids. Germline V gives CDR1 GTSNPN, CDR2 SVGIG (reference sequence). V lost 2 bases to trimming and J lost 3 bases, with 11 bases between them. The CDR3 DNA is TGTGCCTGGAGTAGTCCTGGAAACTATAATTCACCCCTCCACTTT. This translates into CAWSSPGNYNSPLHF.